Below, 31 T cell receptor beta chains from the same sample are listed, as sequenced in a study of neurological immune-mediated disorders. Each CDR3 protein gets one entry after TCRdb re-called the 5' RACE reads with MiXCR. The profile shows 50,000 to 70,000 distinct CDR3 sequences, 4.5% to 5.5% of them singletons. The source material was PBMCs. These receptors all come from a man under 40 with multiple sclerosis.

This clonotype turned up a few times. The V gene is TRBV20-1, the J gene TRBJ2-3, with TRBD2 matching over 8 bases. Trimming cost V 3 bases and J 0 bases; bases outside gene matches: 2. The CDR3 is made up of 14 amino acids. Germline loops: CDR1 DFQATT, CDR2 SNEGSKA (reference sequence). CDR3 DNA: TGCAGTGCTAGGCGCGGGGGGAGCACAGATACGCAGTATTTT. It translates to CSARRGGSTDTQYF.

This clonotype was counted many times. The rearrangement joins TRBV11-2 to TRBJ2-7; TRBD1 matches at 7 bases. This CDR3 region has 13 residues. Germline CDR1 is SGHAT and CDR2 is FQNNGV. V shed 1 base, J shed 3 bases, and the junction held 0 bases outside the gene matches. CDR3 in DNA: TGTGCCAGCAGCTTAGGGACAGGCTACGAGCAGTACGTC. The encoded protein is CASSLGTGYEQYV.

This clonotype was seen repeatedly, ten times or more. CDR3 in amino acids: CATSRDPRTANYEQYF. The DNA for the CDR3 is TGTGCCACCAGCAGAGACCCGAGGACAGCGAACTACGAGCAGTACTTC. V gene TRBV15 combines with J gene TRBJ2-7; a weak D match, TRBD1 (6 bases). Germline loops: CDR1 LNHNV, CDR2 YYDKDF (reference sequence). The CDR3 length is 16 residues. Trimming removed 0 bases at V and 3 bases at J, with 15 bases between.

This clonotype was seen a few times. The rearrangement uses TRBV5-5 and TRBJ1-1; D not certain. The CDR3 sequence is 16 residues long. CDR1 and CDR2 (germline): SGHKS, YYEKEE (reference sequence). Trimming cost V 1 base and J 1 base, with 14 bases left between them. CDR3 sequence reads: CASSLFAPGGNTEAFF. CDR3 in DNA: TGTGCCAGCAGCTTGTTCGCGCCAGGAGGGAACACTGAAGCTTTCTTT.

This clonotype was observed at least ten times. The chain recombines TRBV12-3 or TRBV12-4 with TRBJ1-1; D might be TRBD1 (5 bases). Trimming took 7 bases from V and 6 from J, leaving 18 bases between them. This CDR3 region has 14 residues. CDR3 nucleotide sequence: TGTGCCAGCAATGTTGCGGGGCGCGTATCTGAAGCTTTCTTT. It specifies CASNVAGRVSEAFF.

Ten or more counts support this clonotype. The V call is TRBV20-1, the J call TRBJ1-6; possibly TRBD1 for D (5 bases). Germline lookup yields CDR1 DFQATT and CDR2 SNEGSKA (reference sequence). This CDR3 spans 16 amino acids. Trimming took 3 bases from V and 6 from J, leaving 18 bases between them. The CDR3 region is CSAREGTGYGNSPLHF. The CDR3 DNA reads TGCAGTGCTAGGGAAGGGACGGGGTACGGTAATTCACCCCTCCACTTT.

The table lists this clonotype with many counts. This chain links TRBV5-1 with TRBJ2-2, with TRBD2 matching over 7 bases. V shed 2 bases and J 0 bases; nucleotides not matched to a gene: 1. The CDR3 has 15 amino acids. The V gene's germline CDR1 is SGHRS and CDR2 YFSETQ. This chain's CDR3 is CASSFAGANTGELFF. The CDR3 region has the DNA TGCGCCAGCAGCTTTGCGGGGGCGAACACCGGGGAGCTGTTTTTT.

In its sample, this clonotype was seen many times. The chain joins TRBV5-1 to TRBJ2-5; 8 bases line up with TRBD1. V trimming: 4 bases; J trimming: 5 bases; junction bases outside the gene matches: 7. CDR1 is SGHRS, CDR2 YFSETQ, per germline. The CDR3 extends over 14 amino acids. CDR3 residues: CASSLGQGMETQYF. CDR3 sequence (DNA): TGCGCCAGCAGCCTCGGACAGGGTATGGAGACCCAGTACTTC.

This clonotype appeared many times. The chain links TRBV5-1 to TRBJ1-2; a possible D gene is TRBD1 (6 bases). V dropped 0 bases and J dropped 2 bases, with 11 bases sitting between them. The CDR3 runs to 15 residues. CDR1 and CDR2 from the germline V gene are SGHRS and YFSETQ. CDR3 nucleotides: TGCGCCAGCAGCTTGGGACCGGGGGCAAACTATGGCTACACCTTC. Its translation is CASSLGPGANYGYTF.

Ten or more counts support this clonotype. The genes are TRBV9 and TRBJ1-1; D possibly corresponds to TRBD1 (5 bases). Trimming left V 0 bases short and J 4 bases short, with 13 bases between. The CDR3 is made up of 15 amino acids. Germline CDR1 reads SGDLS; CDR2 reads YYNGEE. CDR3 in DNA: TGTGCCAGCAGCGTAGCTGGGGGTGGGTTCACTGAAGCTTTCTTT. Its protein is CASSVAGGGFTEAFF. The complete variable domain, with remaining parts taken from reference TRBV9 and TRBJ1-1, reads DSGVTQTPKHLITATGQRVTLRCSPRSGDLSVYWYQQSLDQGLQFLIQYYNGEERAKGNILERFSAQQFPDLHSELNLSSLELGDSALYFCASSVAGGGFTEAFFGQGTRLTVV.

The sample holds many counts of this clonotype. This chain's CDR3 is CASSPPGHLNYGYTF. The CDR3 DNA is TGTGCCAGCAGCCCTCCGGGACACCTTAACTATGGCTACACCTTC. V gene TRBV7-9 combines with J gene TRBJ1-2, with D maybe TRBD1 (6 bases). Trimming took off 5 bases at V and 1 base at J, with 14 bases between the two ends. The V gene's germline CDR1 is SEHNR and CDR2 FQNEAQ (reference sequence). The CDR3 has 15 amino acids. Based on the CDR3 plus reference TRBV7-9 and TRBJ1-2, the full variable domain is DTGVSQNPRHKITKRGQNVTFRCDPISEHNRLYWYRQTLGQGPEFLTYFQNEAQLEKSRLLSDRFSAERPKGSFSTLEIQRTEQGDSAMYLCASSPPGHLNYGYTFGSGTRLTVV.

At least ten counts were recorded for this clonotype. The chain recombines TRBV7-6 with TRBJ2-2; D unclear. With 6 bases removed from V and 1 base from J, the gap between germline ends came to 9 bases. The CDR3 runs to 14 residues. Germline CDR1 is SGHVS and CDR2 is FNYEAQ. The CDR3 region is CASRGLGNTGELFF. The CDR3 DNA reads TGTGCCAGCAGGGGTTTGGGGAACACCGGGGAGCTGTTTTTT.

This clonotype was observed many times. The CDR3 DNA follows: TGTGCCAGCAGCCAAGAAACGGTCGAGGCTGAAGCTTTCTTT. Amino acids: CASSQETVEAEAFF. The V gene is TRBV3-1, the J gene TRBJ1-1; D is undetermined. This CDR3 is built from 14 residues. The germline CDR1 and CDR2 sequences are LGHDT and YNNKEL (reference sequence). Trimming pared 0 bases from V and 6 bases from J, leaving 11 bases between. Drawing the rest from reference TRBV3-1 and TRBJ1-1, the complete variable domain is DTAVSQTPKYLVTQMGNDKSIKCEQNLGHDTMYWYKQDSKKFLKIMFSYNNKELIINETVPNRFSPKSPDKAHLNLHINSLELGDSAVYFCASSQETVEAEAFFGQGTRLTVV.

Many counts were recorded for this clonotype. CDR3 sequence: CASSYGGNYGYTF. CDR3 sequence (DNA): TGTGCCAGCAGCTATGGAGGGAACTATGGCTACACCTTC. The genes are TRBV5-6 and TRBJ1-2; D unresolved. CDR1 is SGHDT, CDR2 YYEEEE, per germline. V lost 3 bases to trimming and J lost 2 bases, with 8 bases between them. The CDR3 covers 13 residues.

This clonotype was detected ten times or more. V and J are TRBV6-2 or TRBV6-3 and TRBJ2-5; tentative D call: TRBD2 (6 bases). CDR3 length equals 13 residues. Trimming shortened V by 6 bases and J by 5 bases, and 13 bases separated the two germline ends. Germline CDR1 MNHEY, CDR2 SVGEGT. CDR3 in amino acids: CASSRAGLETQYF. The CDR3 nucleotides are TGTGCCAGCAGCCGCGCGGGGTTGGAGACCCAGTACTTC.

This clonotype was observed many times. CDR3 in DNA: TGTGCCAGCAGTCGAACCGGGAGAGGCTACACCTTC. It translates to CASSRTGRGYTF. V usage is TRBV12-3 or TRBV12-4 and J usage is TRBJ1-2; D uncertain. CDR3 length: 12 residues. V was pared by 5 bases and J by 8 bases, with 12 bases between.

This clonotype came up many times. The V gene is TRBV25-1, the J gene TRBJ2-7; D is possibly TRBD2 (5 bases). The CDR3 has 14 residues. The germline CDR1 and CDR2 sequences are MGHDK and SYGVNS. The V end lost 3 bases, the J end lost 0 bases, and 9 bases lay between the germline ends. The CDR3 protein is CASSDPGSSYEQYF. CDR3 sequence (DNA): TGTGCCAGCAGTGATCCGGGAAGCTCCTACGAGCAGTACTTC.

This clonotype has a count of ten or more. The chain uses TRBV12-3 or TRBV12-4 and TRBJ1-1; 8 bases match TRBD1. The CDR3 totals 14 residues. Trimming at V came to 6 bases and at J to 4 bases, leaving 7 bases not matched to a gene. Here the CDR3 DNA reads TGTGCCAGCAGAGACAGGGGTAGGGGCACTGAAGCTTTCTTT. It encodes CASRDRGRGTEAFF.

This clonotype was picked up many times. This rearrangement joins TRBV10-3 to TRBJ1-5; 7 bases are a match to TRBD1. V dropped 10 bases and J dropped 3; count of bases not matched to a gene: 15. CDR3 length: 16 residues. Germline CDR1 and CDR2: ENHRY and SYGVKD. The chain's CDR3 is CATGTGEGANNQPQHF. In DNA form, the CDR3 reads TGTGCCACTGGGACCGGAGAGGGGGCGAACAATCAGCCCCAGCATTTT.

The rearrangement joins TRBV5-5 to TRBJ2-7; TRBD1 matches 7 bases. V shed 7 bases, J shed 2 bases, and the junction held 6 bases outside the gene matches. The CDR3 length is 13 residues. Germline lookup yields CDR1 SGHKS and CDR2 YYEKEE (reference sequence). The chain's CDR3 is CASGAGTAYEQYF. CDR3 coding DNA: TGTGCCAGCGGGGCCGGGACAGCCTACGAGCAGTACTTC.

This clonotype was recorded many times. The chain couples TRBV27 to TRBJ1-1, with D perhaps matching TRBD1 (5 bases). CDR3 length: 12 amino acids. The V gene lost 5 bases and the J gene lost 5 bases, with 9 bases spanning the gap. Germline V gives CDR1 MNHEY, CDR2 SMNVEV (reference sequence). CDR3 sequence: CASSMGGTEAFF. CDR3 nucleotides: TGTGCCAGCAGTATGGGGGGGACTGAAGCTTTCTTT.

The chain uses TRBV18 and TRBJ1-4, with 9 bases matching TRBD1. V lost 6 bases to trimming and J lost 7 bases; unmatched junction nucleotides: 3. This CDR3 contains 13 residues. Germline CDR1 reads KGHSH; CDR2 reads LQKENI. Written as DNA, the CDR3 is TGTGCCAGCTCTCGGGACAGGGCTGAAAAACTGTTTTTT. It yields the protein CASSRDRAEKLFF.

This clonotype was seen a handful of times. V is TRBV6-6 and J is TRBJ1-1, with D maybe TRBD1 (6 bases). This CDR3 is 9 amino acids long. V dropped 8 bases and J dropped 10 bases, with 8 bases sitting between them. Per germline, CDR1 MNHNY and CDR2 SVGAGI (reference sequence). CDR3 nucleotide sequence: TGTGCCAGCGGGGGGGCAGCTTTCTTT. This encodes CASGGAAFF.

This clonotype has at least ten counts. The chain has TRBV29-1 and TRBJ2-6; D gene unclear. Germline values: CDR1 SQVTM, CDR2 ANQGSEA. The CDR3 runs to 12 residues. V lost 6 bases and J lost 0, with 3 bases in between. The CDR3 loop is CSVNSGANVLTF. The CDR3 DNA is TGCAGCGTAAACTCTGGGGCCAACGTCCTGACTTTC.

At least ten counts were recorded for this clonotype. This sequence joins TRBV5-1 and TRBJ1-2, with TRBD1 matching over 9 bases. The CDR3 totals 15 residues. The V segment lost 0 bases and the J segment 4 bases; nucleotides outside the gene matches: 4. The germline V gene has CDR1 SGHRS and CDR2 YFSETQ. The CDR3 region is CASSLDTGGGYGYTF. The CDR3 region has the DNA TGCGCCAGCAGCTTGGATACAGGGGGCGGCTATGGCTACACCTTC.

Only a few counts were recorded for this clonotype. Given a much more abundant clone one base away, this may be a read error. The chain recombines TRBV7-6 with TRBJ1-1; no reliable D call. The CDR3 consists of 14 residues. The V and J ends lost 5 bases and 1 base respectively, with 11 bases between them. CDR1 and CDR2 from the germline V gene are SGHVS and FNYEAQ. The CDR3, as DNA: TGTGCCAGCAGCCCTGGGAATTGGAACACTGAAGCTTTCTTT. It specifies CASSPGNWNTEAFF.

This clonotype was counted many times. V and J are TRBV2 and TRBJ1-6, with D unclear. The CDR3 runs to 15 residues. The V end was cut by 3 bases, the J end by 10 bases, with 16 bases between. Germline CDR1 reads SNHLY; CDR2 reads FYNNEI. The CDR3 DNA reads TGTGCCAGCAGTGAGGCGGCGCGGGGAGGATCACCCCTCCACTTT. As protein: CASSEAARGGSPLHF.

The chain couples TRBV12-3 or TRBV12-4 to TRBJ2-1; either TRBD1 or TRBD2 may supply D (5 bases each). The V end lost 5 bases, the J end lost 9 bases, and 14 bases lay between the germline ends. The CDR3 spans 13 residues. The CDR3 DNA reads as TGTGCCAGCAGTGCGACCGGGACCTCTGAGCAGTTCTTC. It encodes CASSATGTSEQFF.

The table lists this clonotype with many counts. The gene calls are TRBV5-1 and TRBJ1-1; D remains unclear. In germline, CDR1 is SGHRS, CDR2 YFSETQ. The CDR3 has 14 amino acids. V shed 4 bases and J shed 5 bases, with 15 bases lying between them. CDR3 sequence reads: CASSARTEGTEAFF. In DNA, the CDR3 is TGCGCCAGCAGCGCCAGGACGGAAGGGACTGAAGCTTTCTTT.

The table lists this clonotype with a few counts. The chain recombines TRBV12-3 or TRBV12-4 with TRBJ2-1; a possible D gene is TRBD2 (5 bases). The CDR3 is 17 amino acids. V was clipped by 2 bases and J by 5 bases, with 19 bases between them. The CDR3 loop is CASSLKWASRTDNEQFF. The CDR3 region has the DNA TGTGCCAGCAGTTTAAAATGGGCTAGCAGGACTGACAATGAGCAGTTCTTC.

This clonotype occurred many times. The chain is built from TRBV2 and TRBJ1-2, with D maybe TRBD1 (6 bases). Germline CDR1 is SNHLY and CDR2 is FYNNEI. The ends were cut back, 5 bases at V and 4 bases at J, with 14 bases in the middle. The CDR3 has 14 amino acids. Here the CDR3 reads CASSSTGIGYGYTF. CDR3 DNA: TGTGCCAGCAGTTCCACAGGGATCGGCTATGGCTACACCTTC.